This T cell receptor (beta chain) was obtained from a study of blood T cells in healthy people across ages. This CDR3 has 12 residues. The V gene end was trimmed by 5 bases and the J gene end by 4 bases; junction bases not matched to a gene: 4. Germline CDR1 is DFQATT and CDR2 is SNEGSKA (reference sequence). The authors ran a second PCR of 7 to 11 cycles using a sample-barcoded 5' primer and a J-beta primer mix. One entry per CDR3 protein, called by TCRdb with MiXCR from the 5' RACE reads. The sample includes roughly 2 million distinct CDR3 sequences, less than 50% of them seen just once. Every donor contributed around 10 milliliters of peripheral blood by blood draw.

V gene TRBV20-1 combines with J gene TRBJ1-2, with 7 nucleotides matching TRBD1. The sequence came from a woman aged 40 to 50 in good health. Sequencing input: blood. The CDR3 region has the DNA TGCAGTGCTGACAGGGCCCCCTATGGCTACACCTTC. This encodes CSADRAPYGYTF.